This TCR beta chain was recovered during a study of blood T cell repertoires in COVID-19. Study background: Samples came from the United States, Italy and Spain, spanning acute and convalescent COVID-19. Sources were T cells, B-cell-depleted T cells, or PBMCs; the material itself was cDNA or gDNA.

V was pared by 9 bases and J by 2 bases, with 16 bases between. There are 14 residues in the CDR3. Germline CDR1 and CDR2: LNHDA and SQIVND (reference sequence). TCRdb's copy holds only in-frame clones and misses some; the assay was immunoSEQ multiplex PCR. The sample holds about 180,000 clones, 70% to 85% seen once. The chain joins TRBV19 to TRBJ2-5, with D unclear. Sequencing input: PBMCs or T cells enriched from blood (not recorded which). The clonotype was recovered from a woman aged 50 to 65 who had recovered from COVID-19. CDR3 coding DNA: TGTGCCAGCCGGCGGTCAGCACAACAAGAGACCCAGTACTTC. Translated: CASRRSAQQETQYF.